This TCR beta chain emerged from a study of regulatory T cells in long-lasting Graves disease. CDR3-region Arm-PCR and iRepertoire HTBI primers produced the TCR beta libraries. MiXCR, run by TCRdb on the multiplex PCR reads, gives a single entry per CDR3 protein. This table holds around 500,000 distinct CDR3 sequences, about 13% found once. As to time point: newly diagnosed GD, antithyroid drugs for less than 3 months. There was RNA extracted from PBMCs, and the TCR library was made from it. With 1 base removed from V and 7 bases from J, the gap between germline ends came to 16 bases. CDR1 DFQATT and CDR2 SNEGSKA come from the germline V gene (reference sequence). The CDR3 covers 15 residues. The same data also contributed to another study, on T cells in Graves' hyperthyroidism and ophthalmopathy.

This clonotype was sampled from a man aged 30-40 years with Graves disease. Here the sequenced sample was peripheral blood mononuclear cells (PBMCs), taken at new diagnosis, from a patient treated with antithyroid drugs. The rearrangement links TRBV20-1 to TRBJ1-4, with no clear D. CDR3 amino acids: CSARGLSRGGEKLFF. Here the CDR3 DNA reads TGCAGTGCTAGAGGCCTCTCCCGAGGAGGTGAAAAACTGTTTTTT.